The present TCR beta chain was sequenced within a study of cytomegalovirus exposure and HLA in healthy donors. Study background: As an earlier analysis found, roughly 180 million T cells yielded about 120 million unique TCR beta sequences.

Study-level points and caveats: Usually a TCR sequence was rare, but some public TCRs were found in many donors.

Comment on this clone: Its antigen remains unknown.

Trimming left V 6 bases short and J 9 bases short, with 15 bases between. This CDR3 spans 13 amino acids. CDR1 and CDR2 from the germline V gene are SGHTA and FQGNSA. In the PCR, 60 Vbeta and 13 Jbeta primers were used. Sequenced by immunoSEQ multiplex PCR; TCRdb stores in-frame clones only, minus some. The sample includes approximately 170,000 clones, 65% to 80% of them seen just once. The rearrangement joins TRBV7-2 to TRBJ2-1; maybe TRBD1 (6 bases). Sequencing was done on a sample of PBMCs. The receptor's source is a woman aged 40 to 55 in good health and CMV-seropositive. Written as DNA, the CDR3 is TGTGCCAGCAGTGACAGGTCCCTCACTGAGCAGTTCTTC. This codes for CASSDRSLTEQFF.